The T cell receptor (beta chain) described here comes from a study of shared clonotypes between healthy human individuals. General study findings and limits: Collection of samples was limited to blood; tissue repertoires likely differ.

The CDR3 loop spans 15 amino acids. V was pared by 10 bases and J by 5 bases, with 23 bases between. In germline, CDR1 is MDHEN, CDR2 SYDVKM. Details on this clone: Its specificity is unknown.

Adult donors, all healthy and HIV-negative, had no recent acute infections or vaccinations. Template amounts of around 270 ng DNA, roughly 28,000 T cell genomes, were employed in unsorted PBMC replicate PCRs. What was sequenced on ten immunoSEQ deep assay plates was unsorted PBMC DNA. Assay: immunoSEQ multiplex PCR; the TCRdb copy retains only in-frame clones and omits some. The sample holds about 490,000 clones, less than 80% seen once. The sample consisted of PBMCs. This clonotype was sampled from a woman between 35 and 50 years old in good health. Some clones in this sample may be carry-over from other donors' samples. The V and J genes are TRBV28 and TRBJ1-1; TRBD1 might be the D (6 bases). The DNA for the CDR3 is TGTGCCACCAGAACCAAAACAGGGAGGGAGACTGAAGCTTTCTTT. Translating gives CATRTKTGRETEAFF. Drawing the rest from reference TRBV28 and TRBJ1-1, the complete variable domain is DVKVTQSSRYLVKRTGEKVFLECVQDMDHENMFWYRQDPGLGLRLIYFSYDVKMKEKGDIPEGYSVSREKKERFSLILESASTNQTSMYLCATRTKTGRETEAFFGQGTRLTVV.